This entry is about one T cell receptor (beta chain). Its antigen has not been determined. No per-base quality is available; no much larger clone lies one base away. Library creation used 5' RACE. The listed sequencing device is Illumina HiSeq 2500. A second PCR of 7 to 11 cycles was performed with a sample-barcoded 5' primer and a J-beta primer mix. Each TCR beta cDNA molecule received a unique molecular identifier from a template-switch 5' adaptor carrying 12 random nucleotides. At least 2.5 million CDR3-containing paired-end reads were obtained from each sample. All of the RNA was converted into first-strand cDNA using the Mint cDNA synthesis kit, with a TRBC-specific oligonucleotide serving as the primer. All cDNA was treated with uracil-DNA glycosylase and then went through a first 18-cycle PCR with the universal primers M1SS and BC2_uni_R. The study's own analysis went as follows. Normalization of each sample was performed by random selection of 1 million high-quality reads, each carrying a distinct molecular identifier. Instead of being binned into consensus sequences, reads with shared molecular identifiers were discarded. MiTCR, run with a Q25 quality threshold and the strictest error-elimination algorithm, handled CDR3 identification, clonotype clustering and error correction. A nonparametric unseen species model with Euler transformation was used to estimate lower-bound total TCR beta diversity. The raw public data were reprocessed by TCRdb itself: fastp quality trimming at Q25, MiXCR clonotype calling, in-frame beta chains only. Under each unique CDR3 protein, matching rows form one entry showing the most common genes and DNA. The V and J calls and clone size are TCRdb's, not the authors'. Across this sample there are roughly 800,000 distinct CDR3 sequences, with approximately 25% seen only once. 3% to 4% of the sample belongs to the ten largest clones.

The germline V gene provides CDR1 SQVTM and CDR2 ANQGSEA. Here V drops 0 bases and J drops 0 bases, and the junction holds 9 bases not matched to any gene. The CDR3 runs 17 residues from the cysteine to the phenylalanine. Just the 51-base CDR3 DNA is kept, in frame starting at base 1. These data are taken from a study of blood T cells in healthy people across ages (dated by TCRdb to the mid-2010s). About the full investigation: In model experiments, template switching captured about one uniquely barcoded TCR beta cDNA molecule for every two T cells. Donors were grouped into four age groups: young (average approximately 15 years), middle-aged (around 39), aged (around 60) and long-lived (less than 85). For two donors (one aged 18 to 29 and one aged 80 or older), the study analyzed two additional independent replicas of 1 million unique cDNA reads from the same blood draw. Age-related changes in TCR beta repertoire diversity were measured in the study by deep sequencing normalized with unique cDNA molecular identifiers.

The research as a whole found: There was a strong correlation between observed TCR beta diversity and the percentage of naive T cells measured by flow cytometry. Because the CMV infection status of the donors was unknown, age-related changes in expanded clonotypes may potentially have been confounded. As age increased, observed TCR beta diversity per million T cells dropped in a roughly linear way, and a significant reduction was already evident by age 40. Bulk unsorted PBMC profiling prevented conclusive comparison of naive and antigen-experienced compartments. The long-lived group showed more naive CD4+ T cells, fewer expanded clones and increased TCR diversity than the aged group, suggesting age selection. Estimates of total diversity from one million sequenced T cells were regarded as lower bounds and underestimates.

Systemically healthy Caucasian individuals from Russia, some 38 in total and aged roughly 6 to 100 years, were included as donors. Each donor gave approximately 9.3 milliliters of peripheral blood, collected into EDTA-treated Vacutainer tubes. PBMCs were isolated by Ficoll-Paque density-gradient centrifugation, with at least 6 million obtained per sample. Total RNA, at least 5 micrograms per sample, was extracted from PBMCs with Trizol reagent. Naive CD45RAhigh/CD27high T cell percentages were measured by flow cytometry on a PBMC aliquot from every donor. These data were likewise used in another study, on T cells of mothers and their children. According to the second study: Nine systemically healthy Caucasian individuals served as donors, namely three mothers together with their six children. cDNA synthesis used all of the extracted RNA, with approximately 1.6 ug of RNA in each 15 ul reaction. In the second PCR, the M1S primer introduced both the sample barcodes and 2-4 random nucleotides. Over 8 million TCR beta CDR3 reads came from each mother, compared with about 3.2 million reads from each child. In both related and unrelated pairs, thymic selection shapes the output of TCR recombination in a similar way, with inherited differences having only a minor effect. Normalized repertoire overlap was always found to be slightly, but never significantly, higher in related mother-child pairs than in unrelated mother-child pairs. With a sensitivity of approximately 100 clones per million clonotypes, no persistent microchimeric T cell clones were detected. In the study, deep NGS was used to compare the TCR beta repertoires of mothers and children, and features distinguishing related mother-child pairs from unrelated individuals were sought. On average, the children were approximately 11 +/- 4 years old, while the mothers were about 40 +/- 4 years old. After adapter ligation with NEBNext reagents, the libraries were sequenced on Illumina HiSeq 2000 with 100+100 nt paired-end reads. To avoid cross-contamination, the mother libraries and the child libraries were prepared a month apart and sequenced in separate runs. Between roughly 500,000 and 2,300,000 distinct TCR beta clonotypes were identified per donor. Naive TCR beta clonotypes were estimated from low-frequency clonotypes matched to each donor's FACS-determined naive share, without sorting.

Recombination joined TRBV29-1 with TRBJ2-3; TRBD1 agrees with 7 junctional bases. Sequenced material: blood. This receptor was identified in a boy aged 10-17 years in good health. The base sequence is TGCAGCGTTGAAGATCCAACGACAGGGACAAGCACAGATACGCAGTATTTT. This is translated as CSVEDPTTGTSTDTQYF.